This TCR beta chain was recovered during a study of cytomegalovirus exposure and HLA in healthy donors. Study-level points and caveats: Later analysis identified a missense DCLRE1C variant that was linked to TCR beta V- and J-gene trimming.

The PCR made use of 60 Vbeta and 13 Jbeta primers. Profiling relied on immunoSEQ multiplex PCR, and the TCRdb table lists in-frame clones only, not all of them. This sample's table has roughly 51,000 clones. Of note for this clone: Its antigen is undetermined.

CDR1 and CDR2 (germline): SGHTA, FQGNSA. The ends lost 5 bases at V and 3 bases at J; junction bases unmatched: 5. The CDR3 length is 16 residues. This receptor was taken from a woman between 50 and 59 years old in good health and CMV-seropositive. The gene calls are TRBV7-2 and TRBJ2-1, with 12 bases lining up with TRBD2. What was sequenced was PBMCs. CDR3 bases: TGTGCCAGCAGCCCCCGACTAGCGGGGGTCTACAATGAGCAGTTCTTC. Amino acids: CASSPRLAGVYNEQFF.